What follows are 14 T cell receptor beta chains derived from one specimen sequenced in a study of CD8 T cells in ankylosing spondylitis. Study-level points and caveats: Among TCR beta sequences, a motif of fewer than 10 highly homologous variants appeared characteristic of ankylosing spondylitis blood.

Antigens for these TCRs are unknown. Each CDR3 protein gets one entry after TCRdb re-called the 5' RACE reads with MiXCR. The table shows around 770,000 distinct CDR3 sequences, with approximately 12% occurring only once. Sequenced material: blood, either unsorted or a sorted T cell fraction (not recorded which). The receptors originated from a male donor with ankylosing spondylitis.

The V gene is TRBV7-2, the J gene TRBJ1-1; possibly TRBD1 for D (5 bases). This CDR3 has 14 residues. Deletions cut 1 base from V and 3 bases from J, with 9 bases between. In germline, CDR1 is SGHTA, CDR2 FQGNSA. The CDR3 DNA is TGTGCCAGCAGCTTAGGTGGGGCCCACACTGAAGCTTTCTTT. Encoded protein: CASSLGGAHTEAFF.

CDR3 in DNA: TGTGCCAGCAGTTTTAGTGGATACACCGGGGAGCTGTTTTTT. Protein: CASSFSGYTGELFF. The V gene is TRBV28, the J gene TRBJ2-2, with D unclear. This CDR3 contains 14 residues. Germline V gives CDR1 MDHEN, CDR2 SYDVKM. The germline V and J ends were trimmed by 3 bases and 3 bases, with 8 bases remaining between them.

This clonotype came up a few times. The chain employs TRBV27 and TRBJ2-3; D is ambiguous. With 6 bases removed from V and 0 bases from J, the gap between germline ends came to 10 bases. The CDR3 runs to 14 residues. Germline V gene data show CDR1 as MNHEY and CDR2 as SMNVEV (reference sequence). The CDR3 DNA sequence: TGTGCCAGCAGCCGACACCCTAGCACAGATACGCAGTATTTT. It is translated as CASSRHPSTDTQYF.

The chain uses TRBV20-1 and TRBJ2-7; 7 bases are a match to TRBD1. This CDR3 comprises 17 residues. Germline trimming cut 6 bases from V and 6 bases from J; bases unmatched to any gene: 23. Germline V gene sequence: CDR1 DFQATT, CDR2 SNEGSKA (reference sequence). CDR3 in amino acids: CSAVPWVDRDPTSEQYF. CDR3 nucleotide sequence: TGCAGTGCCGTTCCGTGGGTCGACAGGGATCCTACTAGCGAGCAGTACTTC.

This clonotype was observed many times. J is TRBJ2-7 and V is TRBV29-1; 8 bases are shared with TRBD1. Germline loops: CDR1 SQVTM, CDR2 ANQGSEA. Trimming at V came to 2 bases and at J to 6 bases, leaving 15 bases not matched to a gene. The CDR3 loop spans 16 amino acids. CDR3 protein: CSVESPGQDDIREQYF. The DNA for the CDR3 is TGCAGCGTTGAATCGCCGGGACAGGATGATATACGCGAGCAGTACTTC.

The chain is built from TRBV6-5 and TRBJ2-3, with D tentatively TRBD2 (6 bases). There are 15 residues in the CDR3. CDR1 MNHEY and CDR2 SVGAGI come from the germline V gene. The germline V and J ends were trimmed by 6 bases and 2 bases, with 15 bases remaining between them. The DNA for the CDR3 is TGTGCCAGCAGATACACACTAGCCAACACAGATACGCAGTATTTT. This codes for CASRYTLANTDTQYF.

The chain employs TRBV27 and TRBJ1-2; D gene ambiguous. Per the germline V gene, CDR1 is MNHEY and CDR2 is SMNVEV (reference sequence). The CDR3 totals 13 residues. V was clipped by 8 bases and J by 8 bases, with 18 bases between them. The CDR3 DNA follows: TGTGCCAGCGCCAGCCGGGTTTGGGGAGGCTACACCTTC. Protein sequence: CASASRVWGGYTF.

This clonotype was recorded many times. This rearrangement joins TRBV5-1 to TRBJ2-2, with a weak D call TRBD1 (6 bases). Trimming took off 4 bases at V and 6 bases at J, with 13 bases between the two ends. Germline V CDR1 and CDR2: SGHRS, YFSETQ. This CDR3 region has 14 residues. CDR3 protein: CASSTNRAPGELFF. Here the CDR3 DNA reads TGCGCCAGCAGCACCAACAGGGCTCCCGGGGAGCTGTTTTTT.

This clonotype was observed a handful of times. The rearrangement links TRBV6-5 to TRBJ1-2; D ambiguous. V lost 5 bases and J 4 bases, leaving 8 bases between the germline ends. Germline V lookup: CDR1 MNHEY, CDR2 SVGAGI. The CDR3 extends over 12 amino acids. The CDR3 DNA is TGTGCCAGCAGTGACGGGCTCTATGGCTACACCTTC. Translating gives CASSDGLYGYTF.

In its sample, this clonotype was seen a few times. V and J are TRBV6-2 or TRBV6-3 and TRBJ2-7, with 7 bases lining up with TRBD1. With V trimmed by 6 bases and J by 3 bases, 11 bases remained unmatched. Germline V gene sequence: CDR1 MNHEY, CDR2 SVGEGT. This CDR3 is built from 15 residues. For the CDR3, the DNA is TGTGCCAGCAGGTCCGACAGGGAAAGAGTCTACGAGCAGTACTTC. This codes for CASRSDRERVYEQYF.

This chain joins TRBV28 and TRBJ2-1; D remains unclear. CDR3 length equals 15 residues. The germline V gene encodes CDR1 MDHEN and CDR2 SYDVKM. V was pared by 1 base and J by 2 bases, with 9 bases between. This CDR3 is CASSLLEQPYNEQFF. The DNA of the CDR3 is TGTGCCAGCAGTTTATTAGAACAACCCTACAATGAGCAGTTCTTC.

In its sample, this clonotype was seen a few times. J is TRBJ2-7 and V is TRBV7-2; 13 bases are a match to TRBD2. Per the germline V gene, CDR1 is SGHTA and CDR2 is FQGNSA. After removal of 4 bases from V and 1 base from J, the junction contained 4 bases not matched to a gene. The CDR3 loop spans 16 amino acids. Here the CDR3 reads CASSSSLAGGSYEQYF. For the CDR3, the DNA is TGTGCCAGCAGCTCATCACTAGCGGGAGGGTCCTACGAGCAGTACTTC.

The chain combines TRBV5-5 with TRBJ2-1; 10 bases line up with TRBD2. After removal of 4 bases from V and 0 bases from J, the junction contained 7 bases not matched to a gene. The length of the CDR3 is 17 residues. In germline, CDR1 is SGHKS, CDR2 YYEKEE (reference sequence). The CDR3 loop reads CASSRGTSGDSYNEQFF. CDR3 DNA sequence: TGTGCCAGCAGCAGGGGAACTAGCGGGGACTCCTACAATGAGCAGTTCTTC.

This clonotype was seen at least ten times. DNA of the CDR3: TGTGCCAGCAGTTTCCCATGGACAGGTTCTACCTACAATGAGCAGTTCTTC. Protein product: CASSFPWTGSTYNEQFF. The rearrangement uses TRBV6-2 or TRBV6-3 and TRBJ2-1; 7 positions agree with TRBD1. Germline V gene sequence: CDR1 MNHEY, CDR2 SVGEGT. This CDR3 region has 17 residues. V was pared by 4 bases and J by 2 bases, with 11 bases of the junction left unmatched.